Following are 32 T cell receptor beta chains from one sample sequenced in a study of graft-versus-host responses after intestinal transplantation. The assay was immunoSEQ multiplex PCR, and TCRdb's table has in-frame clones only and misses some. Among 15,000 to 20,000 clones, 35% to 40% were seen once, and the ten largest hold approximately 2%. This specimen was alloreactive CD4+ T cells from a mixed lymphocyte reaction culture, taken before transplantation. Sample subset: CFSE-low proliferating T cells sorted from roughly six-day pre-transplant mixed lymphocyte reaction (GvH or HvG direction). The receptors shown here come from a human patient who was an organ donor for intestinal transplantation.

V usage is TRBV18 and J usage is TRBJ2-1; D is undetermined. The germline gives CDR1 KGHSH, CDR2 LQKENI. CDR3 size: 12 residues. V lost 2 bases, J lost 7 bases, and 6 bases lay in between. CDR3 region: CASSPFGNEQFF. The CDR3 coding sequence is TGTGCCAGCTCACCATTCGGGAATGAGCAGTTCTTC. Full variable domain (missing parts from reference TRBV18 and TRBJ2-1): NAGVMQNPRHLVRRRGQEARLRCSPMKGHSHVYWYRQLPEEGLKFMVYLQKENIIDESGMPKERFSAEFPKEGPSILRIQQVVRGDSAAYFCASSPFGNEQFFGPGTRLTVL.

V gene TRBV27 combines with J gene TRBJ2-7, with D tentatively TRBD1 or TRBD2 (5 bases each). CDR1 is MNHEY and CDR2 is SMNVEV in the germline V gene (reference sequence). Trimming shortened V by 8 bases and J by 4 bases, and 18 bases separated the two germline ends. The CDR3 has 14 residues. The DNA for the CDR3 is TGTGCCAGCGCCGGGACCGGAGGTCTTTACGAGCAGTACTTC. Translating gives CASAGTGGLYEQYF.

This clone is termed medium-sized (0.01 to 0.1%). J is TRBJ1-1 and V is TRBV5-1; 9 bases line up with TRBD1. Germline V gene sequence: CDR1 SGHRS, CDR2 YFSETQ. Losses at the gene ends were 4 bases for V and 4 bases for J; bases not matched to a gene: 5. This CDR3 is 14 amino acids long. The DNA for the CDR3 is TGCGCCAGCAGCACAGGGGGCGGGAGCACTGAAGCTTTCTTT. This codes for CASSTGGGSTEAFF.

Here the CDR3 reads CASSPGSANEKLFF. DNA for the CDR3: TGTGCCAGCAGCCCCGGGTCAGCTAATGAAAAACTGTTTTTT. The rearrangement uses TRBV7-3 and TRBJ1-4, with D unclear. The V end lost 5 bases, the J end lost 3 bases, and 10 bases lay between the germline ends. CDR3 size: 14 residues. Germline V CDR1 and CDR2: SGHTA, FQGTGA. The variable domain in full, with the rest retrieved from reference TRBV7-3 and TRBJ1-4, is GAGVSQTPSNKVTEKGKYVELRCDPISGHTALYWYRQSLGQGPEFLIYFQGTGAADDSGLPNDRFFAVRPEGSVSTLKIQRTERGDSAVYLCASSPGSANEKLFFGSGTQLSVL.

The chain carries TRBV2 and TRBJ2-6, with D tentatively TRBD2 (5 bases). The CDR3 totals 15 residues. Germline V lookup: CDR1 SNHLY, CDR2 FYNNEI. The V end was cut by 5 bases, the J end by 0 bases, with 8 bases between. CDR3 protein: CASSRAVSGANVLTF. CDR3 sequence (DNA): TGTGCCAGCAGTCGAGCGGTCTCTGGGGCCAACGTCCTGACTTTC.

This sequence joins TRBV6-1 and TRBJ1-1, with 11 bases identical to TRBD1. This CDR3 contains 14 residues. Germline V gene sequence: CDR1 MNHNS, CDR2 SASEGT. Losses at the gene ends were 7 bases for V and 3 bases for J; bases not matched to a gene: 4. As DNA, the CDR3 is TGTGCCAGCACCAGGGACAGGGGGGACACTGAAGCTTTCTTT. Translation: CASTRDRGDTEAFF.

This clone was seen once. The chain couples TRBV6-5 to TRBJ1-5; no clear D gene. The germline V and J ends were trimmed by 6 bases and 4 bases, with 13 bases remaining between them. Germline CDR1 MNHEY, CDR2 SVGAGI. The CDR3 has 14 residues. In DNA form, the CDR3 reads TGTGCCAGCAGACCCCCGGGCGGGAATCAGCCCCAGCATTTT. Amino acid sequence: CASRPPGGNQPQHF.

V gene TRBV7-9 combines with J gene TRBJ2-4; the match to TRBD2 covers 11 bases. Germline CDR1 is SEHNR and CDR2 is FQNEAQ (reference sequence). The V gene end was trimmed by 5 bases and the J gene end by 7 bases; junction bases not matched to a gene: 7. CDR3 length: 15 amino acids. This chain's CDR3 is CASSPTSGILNIQYF. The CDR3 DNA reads TGTGCCAGCAGCCCGACTAGCGGGATTCTGAACATTCAGTACTTC.

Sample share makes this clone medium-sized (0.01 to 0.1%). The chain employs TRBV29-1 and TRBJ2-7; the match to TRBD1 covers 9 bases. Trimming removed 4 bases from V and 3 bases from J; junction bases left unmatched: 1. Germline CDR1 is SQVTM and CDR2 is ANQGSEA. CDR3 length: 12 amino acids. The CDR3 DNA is TGCAGCGTTGTGGACAGGGGCTACGAGCAGTACTTC. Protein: CSVVDRGYEQYF.

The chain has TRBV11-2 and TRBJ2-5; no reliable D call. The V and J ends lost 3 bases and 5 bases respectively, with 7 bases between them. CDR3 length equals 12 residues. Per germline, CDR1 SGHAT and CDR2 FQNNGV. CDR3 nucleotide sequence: TGTGCCAGCAGCTTTCGTTTTGAGACCCAGTACTTC. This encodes CASSFRFETQYF.

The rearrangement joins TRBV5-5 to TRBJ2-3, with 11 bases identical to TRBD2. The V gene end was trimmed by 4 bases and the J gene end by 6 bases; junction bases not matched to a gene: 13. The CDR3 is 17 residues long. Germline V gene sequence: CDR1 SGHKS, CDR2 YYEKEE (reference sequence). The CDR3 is CASSHLFSGRVADTQYF. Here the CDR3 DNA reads TGTGCCAGCAGCCATTTATTTAGCGGGAGGGTCGCGGATACGCAGTATTTT.

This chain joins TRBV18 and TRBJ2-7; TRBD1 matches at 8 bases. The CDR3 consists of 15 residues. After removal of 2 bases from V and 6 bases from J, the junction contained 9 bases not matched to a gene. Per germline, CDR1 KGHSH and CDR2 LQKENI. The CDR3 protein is CASSPRTGSISEQYF. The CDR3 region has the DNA TGTGCCAGCTCACCAAGGACAGGGTCTATCAGCGAGCAGTACTTC. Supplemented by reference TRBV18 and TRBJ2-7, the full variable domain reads NAGVMQNPRHLVRRRGQEARLRCSPMKGHSHVYWYRQLPEEGLKFMVYLQKENIIDESGMPKERFSAEFPKEGPSILRIQQVVRGDSAAYFCASSPRTGSISEQYFGPGTRLTVT.

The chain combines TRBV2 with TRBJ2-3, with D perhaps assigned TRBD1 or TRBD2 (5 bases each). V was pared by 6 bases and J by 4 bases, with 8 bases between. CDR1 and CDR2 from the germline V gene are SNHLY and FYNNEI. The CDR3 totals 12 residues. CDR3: CASRQEADTQYF. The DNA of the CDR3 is TGTGCCAGCAGACAGGAGGCAGATACGCAGTATTTT.

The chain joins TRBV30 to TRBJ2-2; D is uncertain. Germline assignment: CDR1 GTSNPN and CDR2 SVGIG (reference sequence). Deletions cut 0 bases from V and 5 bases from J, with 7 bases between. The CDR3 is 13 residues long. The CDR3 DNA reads TGTGCCTGGAGTGTCGGCGGAACCGGGGAGCTGTTTTTT. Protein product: CAWSVGGTGELFF.

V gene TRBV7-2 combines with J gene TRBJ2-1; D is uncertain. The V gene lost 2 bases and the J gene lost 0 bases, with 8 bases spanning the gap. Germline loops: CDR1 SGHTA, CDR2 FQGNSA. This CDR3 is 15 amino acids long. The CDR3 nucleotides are TGTGCCAGCAGCTTACTGGGTAGCTCCTACAATGAGCAGTTCTTC. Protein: CASSLLGSSYNEQFF.

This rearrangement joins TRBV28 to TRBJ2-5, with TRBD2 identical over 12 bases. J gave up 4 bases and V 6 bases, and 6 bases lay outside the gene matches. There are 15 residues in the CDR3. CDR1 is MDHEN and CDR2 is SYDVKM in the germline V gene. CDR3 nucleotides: TGTGCCAGCAGCGAACTAGCGGGAGGACTAGAGACCCAGTACTTC. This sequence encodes CASSELAGGLETQYF.

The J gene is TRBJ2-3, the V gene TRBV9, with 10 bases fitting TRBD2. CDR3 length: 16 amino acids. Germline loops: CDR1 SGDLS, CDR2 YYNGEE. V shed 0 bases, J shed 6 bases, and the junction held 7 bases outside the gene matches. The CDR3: CASSVDQAGGPDTQYF. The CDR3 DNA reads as TGTGCCAGCAGCGTAGATCAAGCGGGAGGGCCCGATACGCAGTATTTT.

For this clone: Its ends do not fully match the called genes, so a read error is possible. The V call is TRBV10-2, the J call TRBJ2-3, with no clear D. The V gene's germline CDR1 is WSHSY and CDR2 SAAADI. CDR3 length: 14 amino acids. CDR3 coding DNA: TGCGCCTGCAGGATCTCTATTAGCACAGATACGCAGTATTTT. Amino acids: CACRISISTDTQYF.

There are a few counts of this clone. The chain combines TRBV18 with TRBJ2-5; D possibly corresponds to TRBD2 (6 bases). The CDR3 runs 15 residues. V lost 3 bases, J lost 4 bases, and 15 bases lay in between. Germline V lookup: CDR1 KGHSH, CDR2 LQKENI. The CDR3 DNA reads TGTGCCAGCTCACCCTCGATGGGGGGAGCAGAGACCCAGTACTTC. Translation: CASSPSMGGAETQYF.

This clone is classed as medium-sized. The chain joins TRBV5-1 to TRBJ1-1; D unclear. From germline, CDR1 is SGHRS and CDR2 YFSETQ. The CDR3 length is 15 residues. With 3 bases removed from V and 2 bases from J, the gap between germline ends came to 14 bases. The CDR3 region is CASSSLGVLNTEAFF. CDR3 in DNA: TGCGCCAGCAGCTCCCTCGGGGTCCTTAACACTGAAGCTTTCTTT.

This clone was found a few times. CDR3 DNA sequence: TGTGCCAGCAGCTCCGGCCCTGGGTCCACAGATACGCAGTATTTT. Its protein is CASSSGPGSTDTQYF. This rearrangement joins TRBV5-4 to TRBJ2-3; D is uncertain. From germline, CDR1 is SGHNT and CDR2 YYREEE (reference sequence). The CDR3 totals 15 residues. V dropped 3 bases and J dropped 2 bases, with 13 bases sitting between them.

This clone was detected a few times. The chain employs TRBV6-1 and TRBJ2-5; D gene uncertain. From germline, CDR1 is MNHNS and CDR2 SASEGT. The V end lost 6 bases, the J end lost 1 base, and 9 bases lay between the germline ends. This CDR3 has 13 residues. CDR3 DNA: TGTGCCAGCAGCCGTAATTTCCAAGAGACCCAGTACTTC. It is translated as CASSRNFQETQYF.

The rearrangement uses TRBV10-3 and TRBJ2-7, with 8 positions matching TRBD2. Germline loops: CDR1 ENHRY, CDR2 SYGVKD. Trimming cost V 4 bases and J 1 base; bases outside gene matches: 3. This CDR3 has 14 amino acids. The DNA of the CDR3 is TGTGCCATCAGTGTAGCTAGCGGGTCCTACGAGCAGTACTTC. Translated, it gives CAISVASGSYEQYF.

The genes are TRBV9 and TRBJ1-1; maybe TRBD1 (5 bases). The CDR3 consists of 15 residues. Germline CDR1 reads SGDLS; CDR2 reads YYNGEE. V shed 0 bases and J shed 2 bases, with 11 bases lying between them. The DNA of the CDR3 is TGTGCCAGCAGCGTAGATCCAGGGCCAAACACTGAAGCTTTCTTT. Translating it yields CASSVDPGPNTEAFF.

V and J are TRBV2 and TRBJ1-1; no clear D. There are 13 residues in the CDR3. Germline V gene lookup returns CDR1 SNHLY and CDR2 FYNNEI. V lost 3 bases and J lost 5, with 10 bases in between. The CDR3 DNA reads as TGTGCCAGCAGTGAGTTTAGAGGGACTGAAGCTTTCTTT. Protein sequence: CASSEFRGTEAFF.

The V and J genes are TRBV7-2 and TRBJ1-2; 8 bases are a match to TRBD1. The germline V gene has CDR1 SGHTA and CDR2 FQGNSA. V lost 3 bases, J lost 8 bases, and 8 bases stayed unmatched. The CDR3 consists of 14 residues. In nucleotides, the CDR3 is TGTGCCAGCAGCTTGCGGACAGGGTCTTTAGGCTACACCTTC. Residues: CASSLRTGSLGYTF.

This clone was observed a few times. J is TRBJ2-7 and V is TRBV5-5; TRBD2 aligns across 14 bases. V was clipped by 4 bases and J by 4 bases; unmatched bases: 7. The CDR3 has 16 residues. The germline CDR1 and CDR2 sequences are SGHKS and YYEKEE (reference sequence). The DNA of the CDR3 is TGTGCCAGCAGCCCGGGACTAGCGGGAGAAGTGTACGAGCAGTACTTC. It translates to CASSPGLAGEVYEQYF.

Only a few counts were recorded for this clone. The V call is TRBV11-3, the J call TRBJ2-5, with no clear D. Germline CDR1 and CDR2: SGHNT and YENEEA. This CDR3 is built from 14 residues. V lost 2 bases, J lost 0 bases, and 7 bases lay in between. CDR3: CASSLSENQETQYF. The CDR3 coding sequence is TGTGCCAGCAGCTTATCGGAGAACCAAGAGACCCAGTACTTC.

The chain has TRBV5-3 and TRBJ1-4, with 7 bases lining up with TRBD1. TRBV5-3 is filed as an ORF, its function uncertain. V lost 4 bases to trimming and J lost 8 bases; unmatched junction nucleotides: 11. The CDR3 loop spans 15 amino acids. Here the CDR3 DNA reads TGTGCCAGAAGCCAAGACAGGGCAAGAGAGGAAAAACTGTTTTTT. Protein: CARSQDRAREEKLFF.

In DNA, the CDR3 is TGTGCCAGCAGTCTAGCGGGAGGGTACGAGCAGTACTTC. Protein: CASSLAGGYEQYF. The chain recombines TRBV6-5 with TRBJ2-7; TRBD2 aligns across 12 bases. Germline loops: CDR1 MNHEY, CDR2 SVGAGI. J gave up 4 bases and V 5 bases, and 0 bases lay outside the gene matches. This CDR3 comprises 13 residues.

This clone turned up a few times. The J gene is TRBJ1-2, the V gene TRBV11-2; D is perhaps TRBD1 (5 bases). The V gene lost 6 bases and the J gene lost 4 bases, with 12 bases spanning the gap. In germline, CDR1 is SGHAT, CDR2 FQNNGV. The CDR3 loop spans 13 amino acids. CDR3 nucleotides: TGTGCCAGCAGGGCGACAGATTTCTATGGCTACACCTTC. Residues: CASRATDFYGYTF.

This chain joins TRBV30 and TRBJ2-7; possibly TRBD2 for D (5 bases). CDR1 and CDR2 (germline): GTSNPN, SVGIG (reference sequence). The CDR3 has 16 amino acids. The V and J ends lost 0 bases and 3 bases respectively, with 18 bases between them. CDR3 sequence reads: CAWSVPGNLGVYEQYF. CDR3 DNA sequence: TGTGCCTGGAGTGTACCGGGGAATCTAGGAGTCTACGAGCAGTACTTC.